The sequence of this TCR beta chain was determined in a study of cytomegalovirus exposure and HLA in healthy donors. Whole-study findings and limits: Per a later analysis, HLA-associated TCR beta chains showed more clonal expansion than other, equally common TCR beta chains.

Samples came from healthy bone marrow donors. As concerns this clone: The antigen is not known. One end of the junction does not line up with germline, which may come from a read error.

CDR1 is SGHDT, CDR2 YYEEEE, per germline. The CDR3 runs 15 residues. The PCR was carried out with 60 Vbeta primers and 13 Jbeta primers. The repertoire was sequenced with immunoSEQ multiplex PCR; TCRdb's copy has only in-frame clones and lacks some. The table shows approximately 150,000 clones, with approximately 81% occurring only once. The chain has TRBV5-6 and TRBJ1-1, with D possibly being TRBD1 (5 bases). Sequencing was carried out using PBMCs. The TCR comes from a man in his fifties or sixties in good health and CMV-seropositive. CDR3 region: CASSLRGGRNSEAFF. In nucleotides, the CDR3 is TGTGCCAGCAGCTTAAGGGGAGGCAGGAACTCTGAAGCTTTCTTT. The full variable domain, rest sourced from reference TRBV5-6 and TRBJ1-1, is DAGVTQSPTHLIKTRGQQVTLRCSPKSGHDTVSWYQQALGQGPQFIFQYYEEEERQRGNFPDRFSGHQFPNYSSELNVNALLLGDSALYLCASSLRGGRNSEAFFGQGTRLTVV.